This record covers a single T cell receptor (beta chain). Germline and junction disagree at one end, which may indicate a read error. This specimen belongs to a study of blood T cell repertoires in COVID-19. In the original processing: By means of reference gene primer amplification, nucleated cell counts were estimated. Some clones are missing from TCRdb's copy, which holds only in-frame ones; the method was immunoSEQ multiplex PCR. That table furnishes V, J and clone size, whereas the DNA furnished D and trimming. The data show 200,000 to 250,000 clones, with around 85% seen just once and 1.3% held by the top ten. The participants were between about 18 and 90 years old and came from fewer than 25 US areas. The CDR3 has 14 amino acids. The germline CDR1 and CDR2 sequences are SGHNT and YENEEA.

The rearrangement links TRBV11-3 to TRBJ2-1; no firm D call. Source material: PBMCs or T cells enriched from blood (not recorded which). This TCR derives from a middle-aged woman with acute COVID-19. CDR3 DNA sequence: TGTGCCAGCAGCTTAGAAGCCTCCTCCAATGAGCAGTTCTTC. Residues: CASSLEASSNEQFF.